This TCR beta chain was found in a study of blood T cell repertoires in COVID-19. About the study: Both acute and convalescent COVID-19 samples were obtained from the United States, Italy and Spain. From T cells, B-cell-depleted T cells, or PBMCs came the material, which was cDNA or gDNA.

TCRdb keeps only in-frame clones here, not all; method: immunoSEQ multiplex PCR. Among fewer than 150,000 clones listed, 60% to 85% were seen once. From germline, CDR1 is SGDLS and CDR2 YYNGEE. Trimming cost V 4 bases and J 4 bases, with 17 bases left between them. The CDR3 sequence is 15 residues long. This receptor was obtained from a man between 65 and 85 years old with acute or convalescent COVID-19. Sequencing was performed on peripheral blood. This sequence joins TRBV9 and TRBJ1-2; D is uncertain. CDR3: CASSPPFGGAYGYTF. The CDR3 DNA reads as TGTGCCAGCAGCCCACCGTTTGGAGGCGCCTATGGCTACACCTTC.